The clone carrying this T cell receptor (beta chain) showed up many times. Its specificity is not known. Sorting captured naive CD8 T cells as CD8+CD4-CCR7+CD45RA+. These data come from a study of molecular identifiers for immune sequencing clone quantification. In the study overall: Within a replicate experiment, RNA obtained from either around 20,000 or 100,000 naive CD8 cells was divided into five aliquots, and four of those aliquots were then sequenced. Overall study findings and caveats: Single-cell amounts of spiked Jurkat TCR RNA were reportedly detectable among roughly 950,000 naive cells.

Previously published methods and listed TCR primers were used for the bulk TCR libraries. TCRdb reprocessed the PCR reads via MiXCR and lists one record per CDR3 protein. In the table there are 40,000 or so distinct CDR3 sequences, roughly 21% of which are singletons. The CDR3 contains 14 residues. Looked up from germline, CDR1 is SGHRS and CDR2 is YFSETQ. Trimming shortened V by 0 bases and J by 8 bases, and 11 bases separated the two germline ends. The TCR comes from a human donor in good health. Some libraries in this study had Jurkat cell RNA spiked in. The V call is TRBV5-1, the J call TRBJ1-4, with a possible D match to TRBD1 (5 bases). Sequenced: naive CD8+ T cells from blood, with Jurkat cell RNA spiked in. Subset specified: FACS-sorted CD8+CD4-CCR7+CD45RA+ naive T cells. Here the CDR3 DNA reads TGCGCCAGCAGCTTGGCCGACAGTACCGAAAAACTGTTTTTT. Amino acids: CASSLADSTEKLFF. The entire variable domain, with the rest obtained from reference TRBV5-1 and TRBJ1-4, is as follows: KAGVTQTPRYLIKTRGQQVTLSCSPISGHRSVSWYQQTPGQGLQFLFEYFSETQRNKGNFPGRFSGRQFSNSRSEMNVSTLELGDSALYLCASSLADSTEKLFFGSGTQLSVL.